A selection of T cell receptor beta chains follows, all from one sample in a study of human T cells and chemical hapten exposure. Each CDR3 protein is one row after TCRdb ran MiXCR on the RACE reads. The sample has approximately 96,000 distinct CDR3 sequences, about a tenth seen once. The material was whole blood, obtained in connection with sensitization to the hapten diphenylcyclopropenone (DPC). The receptors shown here come from a woman in her forties with alopecia areata. Some clones in this sample may be carry-over from other donors' samples. Each CDR3 is given with its conserved first and last residue.

V gene: TRBV12-3/TRBV12-4
J gene: TRBJ2-2
CDR3 protein: CASRGQGRTGELFF

V gene: TRBV7-9
J gene: TRBJ2-7
CDR3 protein: CASCMGTSYEQYF

V gene: TRBV7-2
J gene: TRBJ1-1
CDR3 protein: CASSLADVNTEAFF

V gene: TRBV30
J gene: TRBJ2-7
CDR3 protein: CAWSGDPGEQYF

V gene: TRBV2
J gene: TRBJ1-4
CDR3 protein: CASSENRETNEKLFF

V gene: TRBV20-1
J gene: TRBJ2-1
CDR3 protein: CSATGGRTSGTPDYNEQFF

V gene: TRBV5-4
J gene: TRBJ1-4
CDR3 protein: CASSLDTFNEKLFF

V gene: TRBV9
J gene: TRBJ2-3
CDR3 protein: CASSVVGGTDTQYF

V gene: TRBV2
J gene: TRBJ2-3
CDR3 protein: CASSERAPTDTQYF

V gene: TRBV6-2/TRBV6-3
J gene: TRBJ2-3
CDR3 protein: CATMTSVDTQYF

V gene: TRBV30
J gene: TRBJ2-2
CDR3 protein: CAWTTPNTGELFF

V gene: TRBV6-5
J gene: TRBJ1-2
CDR3 protein: CASSYSGDRPTNYGYTF

V gene: TRBV4-3
J gene: TRBJ1-4
CDR3 protein: CASSQVPEKLFF

V gene: TRBV2
J gene: TRBJ2-3
CDR3 protein: CASYEPDTQYF

V gene: TRBV18
J gene: TRBJ1-1
CDR3 protein: CASSPRGQGNTEAFF

V gene: TRBV27
J gene: TRBJ2-4
CDR3 protein: CASSLAEEGVWLAKNIQYF

V gene: TRBV10-2
J gene: TRBJ2-1
CDR3 protein: CASSEMVSYNEQFF

V gene: TRBV4-3
J gene: TRBJ1-6
CDR3 protein: CASSQAGYNSPLHF

V gene: TRBV7-9
J gene: TRBJ2-4
CDR3 protein: CASSSHRLAGGKNIQYF

V gene: TRBV19
J gene: TRBJ2-1
CDR3 protein: CASRRDRVVDEQFF